These T cell receptor beta chains were read from a single sample in a study of Ad26.COV2.S vaccination and SARS-CoV-2 variants. TCRdb's table, derived via immunoSEQ multiplex PCR, lists solely in-frame clones and lacks some. The sample yields around 370,000 clones, approximately 81% seen once. The sample was peripheral blood, taken in a trial of Ad26.COV2.S vaccine versus placebo. The receptor set was obtained from a person aged 18 to 59 who received the Ad26.COV2.S COVID-19 vaccine or a placebo. Each CDR3 is given with its conserved first and last residue. A D gene is named only where the DNA matches it firmly. Only some rows state a clone size, as once, few, many or a class for expanded clones.

cdr3_nt: TGTGCCAGCCTCGAAACCGGGACAGGGGTTTACGAGCAGTACTTC
cdr3_aa: CASLETGTGVYEQYF
cdr3_length: 15
d_call: TRBD1
v_call: TRBV28
j_call: TRBJ2-7
clone_size: -

cdr3_nt: TGTGCCAGCAGTTGGTGGGACAACACTGAAGCTTTCTTT
cdr3_aa: CASSWWDNTEAFF
cdr3_length: 13
d_call: -
v_call: TRBV6-2/TRBV6-3
j_call: TRBJ1-1
clone_size: -

cdr3_nt: TGTGCCAGCAGTGGAATTGGGGATACGCAGTATTTT
cdr3_aa: CASSGIGDTQYF
cdr3_length: 12
d_call: -
v_call: TRBV27
j_call: TRBJ2-3
clone_size: -

cdr3_nt: TGTGCCAGCAGGGGGACGGAGAACACTGAAGCTTTCTTT
cdr3_aa: CASRGTENTEAFF
cdr3_length: 13
d_call: -
v_call: TRBV27
j_call: TRBJ1-1
clone_size: -

cdr3_nt: TGTGCCAGCAGCTTGGGAAGGGCTAGCCCGTCAGATACGCAGTATTTT
cdr3_aa: CASSLGRASPSDTQYF
cdr3_length: 16
d_call: -
v_call: TRBV5-4
j_call: TRBJ2-3
clone_size: -

cdr3_nt: TGTGCCAGCAGCATCCTTGGGGGGGACAGACCGAACACTGAAGCTTTCTTT
cdr3_aa: CASSILGGDRPNTEAFF
cdr3_length: 17
d_call: TRBD1
v_call: TRBV5-8
j_call: TRBJ1-1
clone_size: -

cdr3_nt: TGTGCCAGCGGGGGACTCCCCAGCACAGATACGCAGTATTTT
cdr3_aa: CASGGLPSTDTQYF
cdr3_length: 14
d_call: -
v_call: TRBV25-1
j_call: TRBJ2-3
clone_size: -

cdr3_nt: TGTGCCAGCAGCCGACAGGGGCAAAACACCGGGGAGCTGTTTTTT
cdr3_aa: CASSRQGQNTGELFF
cdr3_length: 15
d_call: TRBD1
v_call: TRBV5-4
j_call: TRBJ2-2
clone_size: -

cdr3_nt: TGTGCCAGCTCACCGGGACTAGCGGGCGGGGAGCTGTTTTTT
cdr3_aa: CASSPGLAGGELFF
cdr3_length: 14
d_call: TRBD2
v_call: TRBV18
j_call: TRBJ2-2
clone_size: -

cdr3_nt: TGCAGCGTGGGTCGACTAGCGGGGGAGGACACCGGGGAGCTGTTTTTT
cdr3_aa: CSVGRLAGEDTGELFF
cdr3_length: 16
d_call: TRBD2
v_call: TRBV29-1
j_call: TRBJ2-2
clone_size: -

cdr3_nt: TGTGCCAGTAGTACTCGCTCCGGGGAGCTGTTTTTT
cdr3_aa: CASSTRSGELFF
cdr3_length: 12
d_call: -
v_call: TRBV19
j_call: TRBJ2-2
clone_size: -

cdr3_nt: TGTGCCATCATGGCCCAGGATCACGAGCAGTACTTC
cdr3_aa: CAIMAQDHEQYF
cdr3_length: 12
d_call: -
v_call: TRBV10-3
j_call: TRBJ2-7
clone_size: once

cdr3_nt: TGTGCCAGCAGCTTAGGGGCCGGGATCAATCAGCCCCAGCATTTT
cdr3_aa: CASSLGAGINQPQHF
cdr3_length: 15
d_call: -
v_call: TRBV11-2
j_call: TRBJ1-5
clone_size: -

cdr3_nt: TGTGCCACCAGCAGAGACAGGGGGCATGGAGATACGCAGTATTTT
cdr3_aa: CATSRDRGHGDTQYF
cdr3_length: 15
d_call: TRBD1
v_call: TRBV15
j_call: TRBJ2-3
clone_size: -

cdr3_nt: TGCGCCAGCAGTGGCGCGGGAGGGCCCAGGGAGCAGTACTTC
cdr3_aa: CASSGAGGPREQYF
cdr3_length: 14
d_call: TRBD2
v_call: TRBV10-2
j_call: TRBJ2-7
clone_size: -

cdr3_nt: TGTGCCAGCAGTTCATCTAGCGGAGAGTACCAAGAGACCCAGTACTTC
cdr3_aa: CASSSSSGEYQETQYF
cdr3_length: 16
d_call: TRBD2
v_call: TRBV27
j_call: TRBJ2-5
clone_size: -

cdr3_nt: TGTGCCAGCAGTGATGGCCTAGCGGGAGCGGAGACCCAGTACTTC
cdr3_aa: CASSDGLAGAETQYF
cdr3_length: 15
d_call: TRBD2
v_call: TRBV6-1
j_call: TRBJ2-5
clone_size: -

cdr3_nt: TGTGCCACCAGCAGAGATACCGGGACAAACGAGCAGTACTTC
cdr3_aa: CATSRDTGTNEQYF
cdr3_length: 14
d_call: -
v_call: TRBV15
j_call: TRBJ2-7
clone_size: -

cdr3_nt: TGTGCCAGCACACAGGGAAATCAGCCCCAGCATTTT
cdr3_aa: CASTQGNQPQHF
cdr3_length: 12
d_call: -
v_call: TRBV7-9
j_call: TRBJ1-5
clone_size: -

cdr3_nt: TGTGCCAGCAGCCAACCGGGACAGGGCCAGAATGAGCAGTTCTTC
cdr3_aa: CASSQPGQGQNEQFF
cdr3_length: 15
d_call: TRBD1
v_call: TRBV7-9
j_call: TRBJ2-1
clone_size: -

cdr3_nt: TGTGCCAGCAGCCAAGGGTTCGGGCGGGGTAATGAAAAACTGTTTTTT
cdr3_aa: CASSQGFGRGNEKLFF
cdr3_length: 16
d_call: -
v_call: TRBV3-1/TRBV3-2
j_call: TRBJ1-4
clone_size: -

cdr3_nt: TGTGCCAGCAGCCCAACAGGGGGCGGCTATGGCTACACCTTC
cdr3_aa: CASSPTGGGYGYTF
cdr3_length: 14
d_call: TRBD1
v_call: TRBV5-5
j_call: TRBJ1-2
clone_size: -

cdr3_nt: TGTGCCAGCAGCCCCGACAGGCCCTCCTACGAGCAGTACTTC
cdr3_aa: CASSPDRPSYEQYF
cdr3_length: 14
d_call: -
v_call: TRBV5-4
j_call: TRBJ2-7
clone_size: -

cdr3_nt: TGCGCCAGCAGCCAAGATAGATCCGGGACTAGCGGGGTGGGGGAGCAGTACTTC
cdr3_aa: CASSQDRSGTSGVGEQYF
cdr3_length: 18
d_call: TRBD2
v_call: TRBV4-1
j_call: TRBJ2-7
clone_size: -

cdr3_nt: TGTGCCAGCAGTGAAGGACTAGCGGGGGGGTCCCAGTACTTC
cdr3_aa: CASSEGLAGGSQYF
cdr3_length: 14
d_call: TRBD2
v_call: TRBV2
j_call: TRBJ2-5
clone_size: once

cdr3_nt: TGTGCCAGCAGCCAAGATAGGATCGGTTCGGGTTATGGCTACACCTTC
cdr3_aa: CASSQDRIGSGYGYTF
cdr3_length: 16
d_call: -
v_call: TRBV14
j_call: TRBJ1-2
clone_size: few

cdr3_nt: TGCAGCGTTGAAAGGACTAGCGGGTCCAATGAGCAGTTCTTC
cdr3_aa: CSVERTSGSNEQFF
cdr3_length: 14
d_call: TRBD2
v_call: TRBV29-1
j_call: TRBJ2-1
clone_size: once

cdr3_nt: TGTGCCAGCAGTTATTCCTTCGGGGGCCAGAACACTGAAGCTTTCTTT
cdr3_aa: CASSYSFGGQNTEAFF
cdr3_length: 16
d_call: -
v_call: TRBV6-2/TRBV6-3
j_call: TRBJ1-1
clone_size: -

cdr3_nt: TGTGCCAGCAGCTTCAGTGGGGGCGGTGGGTTGGCTTTCTTT
cdr3_aa: CASSFSGGGGLAFF
cdr3_length: 14
d_call: -
v_call: TRBV7-9
j_call: TRBJ1-1
clone_size: -

cdr3_nt: TGTGCCAGCAGCTCCGGGATACCCTCCACCGGGGAGCTGTTTTTT
cdr3_aa: CASSSGIPSTGELFF
cdr3_length: 15
d_call: -
v_call: TRBV7-2
j_call: TRBJ2-2
clone_size: -

cdr3_nt: TGTGCCAGCAGTCCCCGGGACAAGGACAACGAGCAGTACTTC
cdr3_aa: CASSPRDKDNEQYF
cdr3_length: 14
d_call: -
v_call: TRBV27
j_call: TRBJ2-7
clone_size: -

cdr3_nt: TGTGCCAGCAGCGTAGTGGTTGGGGGGCCCCAAGGACTCGACCCCTCCCAAGAGACCCAGTACTTC
cdr3_aa: CASSVVVGGPQGLDPSQETQYF
cdr3_length: 22
d_call: -
v_call: TRBV9
j_call: TRBJ2-5
clone_size: -

cdr3_nt: TGCGCCAGCAGCCAAGATCCCTCCAGGGCAACTAACTATGGCTACACCTTC
cdr3_aa: CASSQDPSRATNYGYTF
cdr3_length: 17
d_call: -
v_call: TRBV4-3
j_call: TRBJ1-2
clone_size: -

cdr3_nt: TGTGCCAGCAGTTTGGGACTAGCGGGAGGGCCGGCCTACGAGCAGTACTTC
cdr3_aa: CASSLGLAGGPAYEQYF
cdr3_length: 17
d_call: TRBD2
v_call: TRBV28
j_call: TRBJ2-7
clone_size: -

cdr3_nt: TGTGCCAGCAGCTCTTCCAGGGGGGTGGACACTGAAGCTTTCTTT
cdr3_aa: CASSSSRGVDTEAFF
cdr3_length: 15
d_call: TRBD1
v_call: TRBV5-6
j_call: TRBJ1-1
clone_size: -

cdr3_nt: TGTGCCAGCAGCTTGTGGCTCTCTGGGGCCAACGTCCTGACTTTC
cdr3_aa: CASSLWLSGANVLTF
cdr3_length: 15
d_call: -
v_call: TRBV5-4
j_call: TRBJ2-6
clone_size: -

cdr3_nt: TGTGCCAGCAGCTTAGTCATAGGGGGAACTGAAGCTTTCTTT
cdr3_aa: CASSLVIGGTEAFF
cdr3_length: 14
d_call: -
v_call: TRBV7-9
j_call: TRBJ1-1
clone_size: few

cdr3_nt: TGTGCCAGCAGCGTAAGCTCCCCCCCGGGGGAGCAGTTCTTC
cdr3_aa: CASSVSSPPGEQFF
cdr3_length: 14
d_call: -
v_call: TRBV9
j_call: TRBJ2-1
clone_size: -

cdr3_nt: TGTGCCAGCAGCCAGGCAACAGGGGCCCAAGAGACCCAGTACTTC
cdr3_aa: CASSQATGAQETQYF
cdr3_length: 15
d_call: TRBD1
v_call: TRBV28
j_call: TRBJ2-5
clone_size: -

cdr3_nt: TGTGCCAGCAGTCTAGCGGGGGGCCCTACCTACGAGCAGTACTTC
cdr3_aa: CASSLAGGPTYEQYF
cdr3_length: 15
d_call: TRBD2
v_call: TRBV6-4
j_call: TRBJ2-7
clone_size: -

cdr3_nt: TGCGCCAGCAGCTCCGGACAGGGGAGCACAGATACGCAGTATTTT
cdr3_aa: CASSSGQGSTDTQYF
cdr3_length: 15
d_call: TRBD1
v_call: TRBV5-1
j_call: TRBJ2-3
clone_size: -

cdr3_nt: TGTGCCAGCGGGAGAGAATATGGCTACACCTTC
cdr3_aa: CASGREYGYTF
cdr3_length: 11
d_call: -
v_call: TRBV12-3/TRBV12-4
j_call: TRBJ1-2
clone_size: -

cdr3_nt: TGTGCCAGCAGCTTAGCCACAGGGGGCGCGGCAGATACGCAGTATTTT
cdr3_aa: CASSLATGGAADTQYF
cdr3_length: 16
d_call: TRBD1
v_call: TRBV11-2
j_call: TRBJ2-3
clone_size: -

cdr3_nt: TGTGCCAGCAGTGAAAGCGAGGACGAACCGACTAATGAAAAACTGTTTTTT
cdr3_aa: CASSESEDEPTNEKLFF
cdr3_length: 17
d_call: -
v_call: TRBV6-1
j_call: TRBJ1-4
clone_size: -

cdr3_nt: TGCGCCAGCAGCTTGGGAGGGTCCGCCGAGCAGTACTTC
cdr3_aa: CASSLGGSAEQYF
cdr3_length: 13
d_call: -
v_call: TRBV5-1
j_call: TRBJ2-7
clone_size: -

cdr3_nt: TGTGCCAGCAGCGTAGAAGCGGGGGGCTCTCGGGATACGCAGTATTTT
cdr3_aa: CASSVEAGGSRDTQYF
cdr3_length: 16
d_call: TRBD2
v_call: TRBV9
j_call: TRBJ2-3
clone_size: -

cdr3_nt: TGTGCCACCAGTGATGGTACTAGCGGGGTAACAGATACGCAGTATTTT
cdr3_aa: CATSDGTSGVTDTQYF
cdr3_length: 16
d_call: TRBD2
v_call: TRBV24-1
j_call: TRBJ2-3
clone_size: -

cdr3_nt: TGTGCCAGCAGTGAAGGGGTGGCGTACAATGAGGGGAACATTCAGTACTTC
cdr3_aa: CASSEGVAYNEGNIQYF
cdr3_length: 17
d_call: -
v_call: TRBV6-1
j_call: TRBJ2-4
clone_size: -

cdr3_nt: TGCGCCAGCAGCCACCGGGACGGAGCCGACTACGAGCAGTACTTC
cdr3_aa: CASSHRDGADYEQYF
cdr3_length: 15
d_call: -
v_call: TRBV4-3
j_call: TRBJ2-7
clone_size: -

cdr3_nt: TGTGCCAGCAGCCCGCGAGGTAATTTGTACGAGCAGTACTTC
cdr3_aa: CASSPRGNLYEQYF
cdr3_length: 14
d_call: -
v_call: TRBV6-6
j_call: TRBJ2-7
clone_size: few

cdr3_nt: TGTGCCAGCAGCTTAGATCCCCAGGGTTATGAAAAACTGTTTTTT
cdr3_aa: CASSLDPQGYEKLFF
cdr3_length: 15
d_call: -
v_call: TRBV11-2
j_call: TRBJ1-4
clone_size: -

cdr3_nt: TGCGCCAGCAGCTTGGCCGGTGGCGGCAGGGCGGGTGCAGATACGCAGTATTTT
cdr3_aa: CASSLAGGGRAGADTQYF
cdr3_length: 18
d_call: -
v_call: TRBV5-1
j_call: TRBJ2-3
clone_size: -

cdr3_nt: TGTGCCAGCAGCCTACAGGGCCTCACCTACGAGCAGTACTTC
cdr3_aa: CASSLQGLTYEQYF
cdr3_length: 14
d_call: -
v_call: TRBV6-5
j_call: TRBJ2-7
clone_size: once

cdr3_nt: TGTGCCAGCCGCTCGGGAGGCCTGAACACCGGGGAGCTGTTTTTT
cdr3_aa: CASRSGGLNTGELFF
cdr3_length: 15
d_call: TRBD2
v_call: TRBV6-5
j_call: TRBJ2-2
clone_size: -

cdr3_nt: TGTGCCAGCATGATTGCCGGGTCAGATGAAAAACTGTTTTTT
cdr3_aa: CASMIAGSDEKLFF
cdr3_length: 14
d_call: -
v_call: TRBV28
j_call: TRBJ1-4
clone_size: -

cdr3_nt: TGCGCCAGCAGCTTAACAGGGGGCGTCGAGCAGTACTTC
cdr3_aa: CASSLTGGVEQYF
cdr3_length: 13
d_call: TRBD1
v_call: TRBV5-1
j_call: TRBJ2-7
clone_size: -

cdr3_nt: TGCGCCAGCAGCTTGTCGGGTGCTGGCACAGATACGCAGTATTTT
cdr3_aa: CASSLSGAGTDTQYF
cdr3_length: 15
d_call: -
v_call: TRBV5-1
j_call: TRBJ2-3
clone_size: -

cdr3_nt: TGTGCCAGCAGCCCGGGCTACAATGAGCAGTTCTTC
cdr3_aa: CASSPGYNEQFF
cdr3_length: 12
d_call: -
v_call: TRBV3-1/TRBV3-2
j_call: TRBJ2-1
clone_size: -

cdr3_nt: TGCAGCGTCAGGACAGGGAACACTGAAGCTTTCTTT
cdr3_aa: CSVRTGNTEAFF
cdr3_length: 12
d_call: TRBD1
v_call: TRBV29-1
j_call: TRBJ1-1
clone_size: -

cdr3_nt: TGTGCCAGCAGCCTTGGACAGGGGGGGATAACTGAAGCTTTCTTT
cdr3_aa: CASSLGQGGITEAFF
cdr3_length: 15
d_call: TRBD1
v_call: TRBV14
j_call: TRBJ1-1
clone_size: -